This T cell receptor (beta chain) was sequenced in a study of blood T cell repertoires in COVID-19. About the research overall: Collection of acute and convalescent COVID-19 samples took place in the United States, Italy and Spain. T cells, B-cell-depleted T cells, or PBMCs supplied cDNA or gDNA.

From germline, CDR1 is MDHEN and CDR2 SYDVKM. The CDR3 contains 14 residues. With V trimmed by 6 bases and J by 2 bases, 3 bases remained unmatched. In the authors' methods: Amplification from reference gene primers served as the basis for estimated nucleated cell counts. Assay: immunoSEQ multiplex PCR; the TCRdb copy retains only in-frame clones and omits some. The DNA gave D and trimming, while V, J and clone size come from that table. Among roughly 14,000 clones, 65% to 90% were seen once, and the ten largest hold about a quarter. The receptor was derived from a woman between 45 and 60 years old with active or convalescent COVID-19. The sequencing sample was made of peripheral blood. V and J are TRBV28 and TRBJ2-7; 11 bases are shared with TRBD1. CDR3 region: CASRWDRGAYEQYF. The CDR3 bases are TGTGCCAGCAGATGGGACAGGGGGGCCTACGAGCAGTACTTC.